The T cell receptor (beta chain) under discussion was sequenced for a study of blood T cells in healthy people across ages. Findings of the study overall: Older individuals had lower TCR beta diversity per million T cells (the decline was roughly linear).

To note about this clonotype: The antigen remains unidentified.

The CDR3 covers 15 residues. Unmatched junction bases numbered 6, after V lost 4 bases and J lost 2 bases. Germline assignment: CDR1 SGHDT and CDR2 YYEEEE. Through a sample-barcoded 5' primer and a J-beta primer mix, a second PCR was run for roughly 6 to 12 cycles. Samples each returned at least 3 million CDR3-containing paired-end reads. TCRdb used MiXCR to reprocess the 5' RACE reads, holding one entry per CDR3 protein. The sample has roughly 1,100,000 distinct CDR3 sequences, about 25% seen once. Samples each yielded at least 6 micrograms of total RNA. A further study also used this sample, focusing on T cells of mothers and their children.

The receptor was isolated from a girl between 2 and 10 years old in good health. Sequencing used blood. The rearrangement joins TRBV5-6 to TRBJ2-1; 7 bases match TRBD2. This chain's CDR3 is CASSPGLVAYNEQFF. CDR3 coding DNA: TGTGCCAGCAGCCCTGGACTAGTTGCCTACAATGAGCAGTTCTTC.